Listed below are T cell receptor beta chains from one sample, sequenced in a study of identical twins. MiXCR, run by TCRdb on the 5' RACE reads, gives a single entry per CDR3 protein. The sample lists about 200,000 distinct CDR3 sequences; around a sixth were seen once. This sample also belongs to another study, concerning T cells expressing NK-cell markers.

Sequences were obtained from CD8+ T cells sorted from blood. Receptors originate from a woman aged 18-29 years in good health. Each CDR3 is given with its conserved first and last residue.

V gene,J gene,CDR3 protein
TRBV9,TRBJ2-1,CASSASPRLDRKNENEQFF
TRBV12-3/TRBV12-4,TRBJ2-3,CAIGAGGQGNTQYF
TRBV6-5,TRBJ2-7,CASSYGTGGEQYF
TRBV5-6,TRBJ2-1,CASSLVSAHEQFF
TRBV30,TRBJ1-1,CAWSRQTEAFF
TRBV27,TRBJ2-7,CASSSTIARAYEQYF
TRBV27,TRBJ1-5,CASSPGRRAQPQHF
TRBV11-2,TRBJ2-1,CASSYFSGDNEQFF
TRBV12-3/TRBV12-4,TRBJ2-5,CASSLAAETQYF
TRBV6-1,TRBJ2-7,CASSLYTSGSNEQYF
TRBV15,TRBJ2-2,CATSRDLAGELFF
TRBV5-1,TRBJ2-7,CASRYRLAGGFREQYF
TRBV12-3/TRBV12-4,TRBJ1-5,CASSATLYQPQHF
TRBV9,TRBJ2-1,CASSPGLAGLEQFF
TRBV13,TRBJ2-7,CASSLRGSEQYF
TRBV12-5,TRBJ2-1,CASGPPGTGSNEQFF
TRBV29-1,TRBJ2-5,CSVEEHIIVEETQYF
TRBV30,TRBJ2-1,CACLLAGMNEQFF
TRBV6-1,TRBJ1-1,CASRGGWDTEAFF
TRBV7-2,TRBJ2-1,CASSPVPSGAYNEQFF
TRBV12-3/TRBV12-4,TRBJ2-1,CASGQGFANEQFF
TRBV12-3/TRBV12-4,TRBJ1-4,CASSPGTGKDEKLFF
TRBV4-1,TRBJ2-3,CASSQDFRDRGQNTQYF
TRBV5-1,TRBJ2-1,CASSSGHSSYNEQFF
TRBV27,TRBJ2-1,CASSWRGETYNEQFF
TRBV12-3/TRBV12-4,TRBJ2-5,CASRTVGETQYF
TRBV7-2,TRBJ2-1,CASSLGYRGSTYNEQFF
TRBV7-9,TRBJ2-2,CASSSTTGGGGELFF
TRBV7-9,TRBJ1-1,CASRTGTGGLNTEAFF
TRBV3-1,TRBJ1-2,CASNTRGGANYGYTF
TRBV12-3/TRBV12-4,TRBJ2-6,CASRGVGANVLTF
TRBV20-1,TRBJ1-2,CSARDPLNRGLGIVGGYTF
TRBV4-3,TRBJ2-3,CASSQGEGGTQYF
TRBV7-9,TRBJ1-2,CASSLFSGGYTF
TRBV15,TRBJ1-4,CATSRDQDRNEKLFF
TRBV6-5,TRBJ1-5,CASSYSYNQPQHF
TRBV3-1,TRBJ1-1,CASSQDKLLWSTEAFF
TRBV6-2/TRBV6-3,TRBJ2-7,CATTGSGSSSYEQYF
TRBV11-3,TRBJ2-7,CASSLTPSYEQYF
TRBV18,TRBJ2-7,CASSPGTSGYNYEQYF
TRBV20-1,TRBJ2-7,CSARSASYEQYF
TRBV20-1,TRBJ2-7,CSATDDIYERQYF
TRBV6-2/TRBV6-3,TRBJ2-5,CASSLGPSWETQYF